Listed here are 29 T cell receptor beta chains from one sample, sequenced in a study of blood T cell repertoires in COVID-19. Sequenced by immunoSEQ multiplex PCR; TCRdb stores in-frame clones only, minus some. The sample carries roughly 500,000 clones, 80% to 90% recorded once. Sequencing was performed on peripheral blood. These receptors were obtained from a human donor in a cohort sampled during active COVID-19.

The rearrangement uses TRBV3-1 (or the pseudogene TRBV3-2) and TRBJ1-5, with 8 bases identical to TRBD1. The CDR3 loop spans 16 amino acids. Germline V gene sequence: CDR1 LGHDT, CDR2 YNNKEL (reference sequence). Trimming cost V 2 bases and J 2 bases; bases outside gene matches: 5. The CDR3 DNA reads as TGTGCCAGCAGCCAAACAGGACAGGGCCGCAATCAGCCCCAGCATTTT. Its protein product is CASSQTGQGRNQPQHF.

V gene TRBV7-9 combines with J gene TRBJ2-2; the match to TRBD2 covers 8 bases. CDR3 size: 15 residues. The germline CDR1 and CDR2 sequences are SEHNR and FQNEAQ (reference sequence). Losses at the gene ends were 6 bases for V and 0 bases for J; bases not matched to a gene: 3. In nucleotides, the CDR3 is TGTGCCAGCAGTGTTAGCGGGGCGAACACCGGGGAGCTGTTTTTT. Amino acids: CASSVSGANTGELFF.

The chain uses TRBV6-5 and TRBJ2-7; D is unclear. The ends were cut back, 0 bases at V and 5 bases at J, with 8 bases in the middle. Germline CDR1 MNHEY, CDR2 SVGAGI. CDR3 size: 13 residues. Here the CDR3 reads CASSYSKLHEQYF. As DNA, the CDR3 is TGTGCCAGCAGTTACTCGAAGCTCCACGAGCAGTACTTC.

This sequence joins TRBV3-1 (or the pseudogene TRBV3-2) and TRBJ1-2; weak D call: TRBD1 (5 bases). The CDR3 length is 16 residues. V was shortened by 4 bases and J by 7 bases, with 22 bases between the two germline ends. The germline V gene encodes CDR1 LGHDT and CDR2 YNNKEL (reference sequence). The CDR3 loop is CASSLALGGVSGGYTF. In DNA, the CDR3 is TGTGCCAGCAGCCTTGCCCTCGGAGGGGTTTCAGGTGGCTACACCTTC.

The rearrangement uses TRBV30 and TRBJ2-4; 8 bases align to TRBD1. Germline CDR1 reads GTSNPN; CDR2 reads SVGIG (reference sequence). Losses at the gene ends were 0 bases for V and 12 bases for J; bases not matched to a gene: 7. CDR3 length: 13 residues. The CDR3 bases are TGTGCCTGGAGTGTACGCCAGGGGGCGTCTCAGTACTTC. Residues: CAWSVRQGASQYF.

The gene calls are TRBV5-4 and TRBJ1-1, with 10 bases identical to TRBD1. The CDR3 sequence is 16 residues long. J was trimmed by 0 bases and V by 4 bases; bases with no gene match: 6. Germline V lookup: CDR1 SGHNT, CDR2 YYREEE (reference sequence). CDR3 sequence: CASSRTGGRMNTEAFF. CDR3 nucleotide sequence: TGTGCCAGCAGCCGGACAGGGGGGAGGATGAACACTGAAGCTTTCTTT.

The V and J genes are TRBV2 and TRBJ2-7; TRBD2 agrees at 9 bases. Germline-derived CDR1 and CDR2 are SNHLY and FYNNEI. The CDR3 runs to 18 residues. Trimming took 7 bases from V and 2 from J; bases not matched to a gene: 18. The CDR3 sequence: CASNPRALAGAAAYEQYF. DNA of the CDR3: TGTGCCAGCAATCCGCGGGCCTTAGCGGGAGCCGCTGCCTACGAGCAGTACTTC.

The CDR3 DNA reads TGTGCCAGCAGCCCCTCAGAGGGTGGCTACACCTTC. Translated, it gives CASSPSEGGYTF. This chain uses TRBV9 with TRBJ1-2; D uncertain. The germline V and J ends were trimmed by 4 bases and 7 bases, with 11 bases remaining between them. The CDR3 runs to 12 residues. Germline CDR1 and CDR2: SGDLS and YYNGEE.

The chain uses TRBV10-3 and TRBJ2-5, with D possibly TRBD1 on 5 matching bases. V was clipped by 7 bases and J by 2 bases, with 14 bases between them. The CDR3 extends over 14 amino acids. CDR1 ENHRY and CDR2 SYGVKD come from the germline V gene. The CDR3 nucleotides read TGTGCCATCAATGATAAGGGGCTGCAAGAGACCCAGTACTTC. It encodes CAINDKGLQETQYF.

Details on this clone: Additional DNA sequences in this sample encode the identical CDR3. The genes are TRBV11-2 and TRBJ2-3, with D uncertain. Germline lookup yields CDR1 SGHAT and CDR2 FQNNGV. This CDR3 contains 13 residues. The germline V and J ends were trimmed by 1 base and 1 base, with 3 bases remaining between them. CDR3 sequence (DNA): TGTGCCAGCAGCTTAGCCGGCACAGATACGCAGTATTTT. This codes for CASSLAGTDTQYF.

This chain connects TRBV6-5 to TRBJ2-3, with 7 bases that match TRBD2. The trim removed 6 bases at V and 6 bases at J, leaving 6 bases unmatched. Germline assignment: CDR1 MNHEY and CDR2 SVGAGI. The CDR3 has 13 amino acids. The CDR3 spells CASRVAGRDTQYF. DNA of the CDR3: TGTGCCAGCAGAGTAGCGGGCCGGGATACGCAGTATTTT.

J is TRBJ1-2 and V is TRBV28; D is undetermined. Trimming removed 10 bases from V and 4 bases from J, with 16 bases in between. Germline V gives CDR1 MDHEN, CDR2 SYDVKM. The CDR3 runs to 13 residues. The CDR3 coding sequence is TGTGCCACCACAGACCCCCAAACCTATGGCTACACCTTC. Encoded protein: CATTDPQTYGYTF.

The rearrangement uses TRBV9 and TRBJ2-3, with TRBD2 matching 16 bases. The V gene end was trimmed by 5 bases and the J gene end by 2 bases; junction bases not matched to a gene: 8. CDR3 length equals 18 residues. The V gene's germline CDR1 is SGDLS and CDR2 YYNGEE. The CDR3 nucleotides are TGTGCCAGCAGTGACGGGACTAGCGGGAGGGCCCCCACAGATACGCAGTATTTT. Translated: CASSDGTSGRAPTDTQYF. The whole variable domain, remainder taken from reference TRBV9 and TRBJ2-3, is DSGVTQTPKHLITATGQRVTLRCSPRSGDLSVYWYQQSLDQGLQFLIQYYNGEERAKGNILERFSAQQFPDLHSELNLSSLELGDSALYFCASSDGTSGRAPTDTQYFGPGTRLTVL.

V gene TRBV4-1 combines with J gene TRBJ1-3; tentative D call: TRBD1 (6 bases). CDR1 and CDR2 from the germline V gene are MGHRA and YSYEKL. Trimming pared 4 bases from V and 1 base from J, leaving 17 bases between. CDR3 size: 17 residues. The CDR3 is CASSRSNTGLSGNTIYF. CDR3 nucleotide sequence: TGCGCCAGCAGCCGCTCCAATACAGGGTTATCTGGAAACACCATATATTTT.

This chain joins TRBV5-1 and TRBJ1-1, with D unresolved. The CDR3 covers 14 residues. The germline CDR1 and CDR2 sequences are SGHRS and YFSETQ. V was pared by 2 bases and J by 0 bases, with 8 bases between. CDR3 bases: TGCGCCAGCAGCTTTGGAGGTATGAACACTGAAGCTTTCTTT. Translating it yields CASSFGGMNTEAFF.

CDR3 residues: CASSPEALLPGYTF. The CDR3 DNA reads TGTGCCAGCTCACCAGAGGCACTGCTCCCTGGCTACACCTTC. The V gene is TRBV18, the J gene TRBJ1-2; D is unclear. Trimming removed 2 bases at V and 7 bases at J, with 14 bases between. Germline V gives CDR1 KGHSH, CDR2 LQKENI. This CDR3 has 14 amino acids.

This clone is a singleton in its sample. V usage is TRBV19 and J usage is TRBJ2-1; TRBD2 matches at 16 bases. Germline loops: CDR1 LNHDA, CDR2 SQIVND (reference sequence). Trimming cost V 2 bases and J 8 bases; bases outside gene matches: 3. This CDR3 spans 16 amino acids. CDR3 sequence: CASSIRGLAGGYEQFF. Written as DNA, the CDR3 is TGTGCCAGTAGTATAAGGGGACTAGCGGGGGGGTATGAGCAGTTCTTC.

V usage is TRBV29-1 and J usage is TRBJ2-5, with a tentative D call TRBD1 (6 bases). V dropped 6 bases and J dropped 1 base, with 12 bases sitting between them. Looked up from germline, CDR1 is SQVTM and CDR2 is ANQGSEA. The CDR3 contains 13 residues. The CDR3 DNA reads as TGCAGCGTGGTTAGACAGGCCCAAGAGACCCAGTACTTC. This translates into CSVVRQAQETQYF.

The rearrangement uses TRBV29-1 and TRBJ2-3; 13 positions agree with TRBD2. The CDR3 runs to 18 residues. Germline CDR1 and CDR2: SQVTM and ANQGSEA. V was clipped by 8 bases and J by 5 bases; unmatched bases: 19. CDR3 DNA: TGCAGCTCTACGGGACTAGCGGGAAAAGGAATCTTAGGAGATACGCAGTATTTT. Amino acid sequence: CSSTGLAGKGILGDTQYF.

J is TRBJ1-1 and V is TRBV29-1; D not resolved. V lost 5 bases to trimming and J lost 4 bases, with 14 bases between them. Germline-derived CDR1 and CDR2 are SQVTM and ANQGSEA. The CDR3 loop spans 13 amino acids. Here the CDR3 DNA reads TGCAGCGTTCGATATGCGGGCGGCACTGAAGCTTTCTTT. Residues: CSVRYAGGTEAFF.

This chain uses TRBV5-4 with TRBJ2-7, with D maybe TRBD1 (6 bases). Germline V gives CDR1 SGHNT, CDR2 YYREEE (reference sequence). CDR3 size: 14 residues. Deletions cut 4 bases from V and 8 bases from J, with 19 bases between. CDR3 DNA: TGTGCCAGCAGCCCAGGGGAGAACCCCCGCCAGCAGTACTTC. Translating gives CASSPGENPRQQYF. Based on the CDR3 plus reference TRBV5-4 and TRBJ2-7, the full variable domain is ETGVTQSPTHLIKTRGQQVTLRCSSQSGHNTVSWYQQALGQGPQFIFQYYREEENGRGNFPPRFSGLQFPNYSSELNVNALELDDSALYLCASSPGENPRQQYFGPGTRLTVT.

The chain has TRBV3-1 (or the pseudogene TRBV3-2) and TRBJ2-6; weak D call: TRBD1 (5 bases). The V end was cut by 1 base, the J end by 0 bases, with 7 bases between. This CDR3 is 16 amino acids long. CDR1 and CDR2 from the germline V gene are LGHDT and YNNKEL (reference sequence). DNA of the CDR3: TGTGCCAGCAGCCAAGCAGGGTACTCTGGGGCCAACGTCCTGACTTTC. This gives the protein CASSQAGYSGANVLTF.

The chain links TRBV9 to TRBJ2-3; possible D gene TRBD1, 5 bases. V was pared by 4 bases and J by 2 bases, with 20 bases between. This CDR3 is built from 17 residues. Per the germline V gene, CDR1 is SGDLS and CDR2 is YYNGEE. CDR3 bases: TGTGCCAGCAGCTCCACGACAGCCCTCCTAATCACAGATACGCAGTATTTT. Protein: CASSSTTALLITDTQYF.

This rearrangement joins TRBV3-1 (or the pseudogene TRBV3-2) to TRBJ2-7, with 12 bases matching TRBD2. Unmatched junction bases numbered 16, after V lost 3 bases and J lost 4 bases. Germline values: CDR1 LGHDT, CDR2 YNNKEL (reference sequence). This CDR3 has 19 residues. DNA for the CDR3: TGTGCCAGCAGCCACGTCACAGGGTCGGCTAGCGGGAGGGTTTACGAGCAGTACTTC. It is translated as CASSHVTGSASGRVYEQYF.

V is TRBV9 and J is TRBJ2-1; 10 bases match TRBD2. The CDR3 extends over 14 amino acids. The V gene end was trimmed by 3 bases and the J gene end by 5 bases; junction bases not matched to a gene: 2. Germline CDR1 is SGDLS and CDR2 is YYNGEE. CDR3 nucleotide sequence: TGTGCCAGCAGCGAAAGCGGGAGGGACAATGAGCAGTTCTTC. It specifies CASSESGRDNEQFF. The complete variable domain, with remaining parts taken from reference TRBV9 and TRBJ2-1, reads DSGVTQTPKHLITATGQRVTLRCSPRSGDLSVYWYQQSLDQGLQFLIQYYNGEERAKGNILERFSAQQFPDLHSELNLSSLELGDSALYFCASSESGRDNEQFFGPGTRLTVL.

The chain combines TRBV27 with TRBJ1-2, with a tentative D call TRBD1 (6 bases). Trimming took 0 bases from V and 3 from J, leaving 11 bases between them. CDR3 length: 15 amino acids. CDR1 is MNHEY and CDR2 is SMNVEV in the germline V gene (reference sequence). The CDR3 protein is CASSLSAGVDYGYTF. CDR3 coding DNA: TGTGCCAGCAGTTTATCAGCAGGGGTTGACTATGGCTACACCTTC.

On this clone itself: This CDR3 is also generated by other DNA sequences in the sample. The genes are TRBV19 and TRBJ2-1; no clear D gene. The germline V gene encodes CDR1 LNHDA and CDR2 SQIVND (reference sequence). This CDR3 spans 11 amino acids. The V end was cut by 5 bases, the J end by 4 bases, with 3 bases between. The CDR3 coding sequence is TGTGCCAGTAGTTTATACAATGAGCAGTTCTTC. Amino acid sequence: CASSLYNEQFF.

The chain joins TRBV27 to TRBJ1-2; the match to TRBD1 covers 7 bases. V shed 8 bases, J shed 0 bases, and the junction held 24 bases outside the gene matches. The V gene's germline CDR1 is MNHEY and CDR2 SMNVEV (reference sequence). There are 20 residues in the CDR3. In DNA, the CDR3 is TGTGCCAGCGGGTCCATAATATGGGACAGCCGTGCCTTAGCTAACTATGGCTACACCTTC. Amino acids: CASGSIIWDSRALANYGYTF.

The chain couples TRBV9 to TRBJ1-1, with D unresolved. The CDR3 length is 13 residues. V dropped 0 bases and J dropped 0 bases, with 3 bases sitting between them. The germline CDR1 and CDR2 sequences are SGDLS and YYNGEE. In DNA, the CDR3 is TGTGCCAGCAGCGTAGTCGTGAACACTGAAGCTTTCTTT. This codes for CASSVVVNTEAFF.